These T cell receptor beta chains were read from a single sample in a study of low-dose radiotherapy and immunotherapy resistance in tumors. One entry per CDR3 protein, called by TCRdb with MiXCR from the reads. The sample records approximately 91,000 distinct CDR3 sequences, roughly 19% being singletons. The material sequenced was PBMCs, taken after low-dose radiotherapy plus immunotherapy. The receptors originated from a female donor with ovarian cancer. CDR3s include the opening cysteine and the closing phenylalanine or tryptophan. A D gene is named only where the DNA matches it firmly.

15,TRBJ1-5,TRBV20-1,TRBD1,CSARGTGPGNQPQHF
17,TRBJ2-3,TRBV21-1,.,CASSKGTSGRSGDTQYF
15,TRBJ2-7,TRBV18,TRBD1,CASSVSGTGSPEQYF
16,TRBJ2-1,TRBV30,.,CAWSVLGRKVYNEQFF
15,TRBJ2-1,TRBV6-2/TRBV6-3,.,CASSYSRDIGNEQFF
11,TRBJ1-2,TRBV29-1,.,CSVDTGFGYTF
15,TRBJ1-5,TRBV5-6,.,CASSFNGLSNQPQHF
13,TRBJ2-1,TRBV6-6,.,CASSYSGLNEQFF
16,TRBJ2-1,TRBV19,TRBD2,CASSMSGGSIVNEQFF
15,TRBJ2-3,TRBV5-1,TRBD2,CASSRLAGDTDTQYF
13,TRBJ2-1,TRBV20-1,.,CSAWPSSYNEQFF
15,TRBJ2-7,TRBV2,TRBD1,CASTRDRGPSYEQYF
11,TRBJ1-1,TRBV12-3/TRBV12-4,.,CASSERVDAFF
14,TRBJ1-1,TRBV2,.,CASSERDQGTEAFF
14,TRBJ1-2,TRBV28,.,CASRSTGATPGYTF
15,TRBJ1-2,TRBV21-1,.,CASSKGLPAYYGYTF
13,TRBJ2-3,TRBV20-1,.,CSAWAGNTDTQYF
13,TRBJ2-1,TRBV5-6,.,CASSLAGQREQFF
16,TRBJ2-6,TRBV28,.,CASRKGGGTGANVLTF
16,TRBJ2-1,TRBV7-8,.,CASSAFRGSSYNEQFF
14,TRBJ1-4,TRBV28,.,CASSTGLRNEKLFF
13,TRBJ2-1,TRBV7-9,.,CASSFWAYNEQFF
14,TRBJ1-1,TRBV10-3,.,CAISGWTVNTEAFF
16,TRBJ2-7,TRBV2,.,CASSELAAAPNYEQYF
13,TRBJ1-2,TRBV20-1,.,CSARVGSPGGYTF
17,TRBJ2-1,TRBV10-3,TRBD2,CAISGSGGTSGTNEQFF
17,TRBJ2-1,TRBV28,TRBD2,CASSVPSGGAYYNEQFF
12,TRBJ1-1,TRBV19,.,CASSIIDTEAFF
15,TRBJ2-2,TRBV9,TRBD2,CASSGTSPNTGELFF
14,TRBJ2-5,TRBV12-3/TRBV12-4,.,CASSYGGLGETQYF
16,TRBJ2-2,TRBV12-3/TRBV12-4,TRBD2,CASSSQSGGVGGELFF
15,TRBJ2-7,TRBV28,TRBD1,CASHEPGGRKYEQYF
15,TRBJ2-3,TRBV6-1,.,CASSYGAGSTDTQYF
17,TRBJ2-6,TRBV30,.,CAWSPGPRAAGANVLTF
16,TRBJ1-3,TRBV2,TRBD1,CASTPDRTGSGNTIYF
12,TRBJ1-2,TRBV20-1,TRBD1,CSAVQGARGYTF
12,TRBJ2-7,TRBV18,TRBD2,CASSPAGESQYF
16,TRBJ2-2,TRBV28,TRBD1,CASSSRAGGNTGELFF
13,TRBJ2-2,TRBV24-1,.,CATAGSSTGELFF
16,TRBJ2-7,TRBV7-9,TRBD2,CASSSHLAGGGYEQYF
18,TRBJ2-5,TRBV20-1,TRBD2,CSAPLRRLAGVGQETQYF
16,TRBJ2-7,TRBV7-8,TRBD2,CASSLGGTRRVYEQYF
14,TRBJ2-2,TRBV5-1,TRBD1,CASNPTGGTGELFF
11,TRBJ1-1,TRBV28,.,CAILGVTEAFF
16,TRBJ1-6,TRBV20-1,.,CSARTQSPVDNSPLHF
17,TRBJ1-3,TRBV2,.,CASRDRSAYLSGNTIYF